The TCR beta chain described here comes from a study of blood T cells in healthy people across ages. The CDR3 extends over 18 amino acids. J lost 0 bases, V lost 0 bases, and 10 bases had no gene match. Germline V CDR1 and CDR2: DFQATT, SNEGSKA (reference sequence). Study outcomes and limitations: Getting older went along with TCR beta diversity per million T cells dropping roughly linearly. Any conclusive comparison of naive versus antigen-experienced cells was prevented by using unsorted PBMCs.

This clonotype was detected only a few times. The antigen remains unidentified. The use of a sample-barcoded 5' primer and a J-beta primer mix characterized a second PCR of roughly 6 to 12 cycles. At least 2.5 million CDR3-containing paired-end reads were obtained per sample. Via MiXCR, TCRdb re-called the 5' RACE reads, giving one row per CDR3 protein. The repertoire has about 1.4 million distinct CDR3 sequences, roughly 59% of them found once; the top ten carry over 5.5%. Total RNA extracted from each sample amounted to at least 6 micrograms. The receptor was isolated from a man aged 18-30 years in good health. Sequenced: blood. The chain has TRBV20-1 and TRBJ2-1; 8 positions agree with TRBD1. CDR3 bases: TGCAGTGCTAGAGATGATGGGGTGACAGGGGACTCCTACAATGAGCAGTTCTTC. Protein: CSARDDGVTGDSYNEQFF.